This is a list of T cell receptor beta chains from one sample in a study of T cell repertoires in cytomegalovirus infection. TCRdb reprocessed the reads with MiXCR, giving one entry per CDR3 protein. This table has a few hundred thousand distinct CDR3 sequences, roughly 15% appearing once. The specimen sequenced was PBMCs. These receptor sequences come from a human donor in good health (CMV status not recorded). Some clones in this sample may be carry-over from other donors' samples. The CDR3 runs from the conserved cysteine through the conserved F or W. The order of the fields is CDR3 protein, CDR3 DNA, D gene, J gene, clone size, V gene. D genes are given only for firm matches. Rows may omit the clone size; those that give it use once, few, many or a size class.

cdr3_aa: CASSLGGANEKLFF
cdr3_nt: TGTGCCAGCAGCTTAGGAGGGGCTAATGAAAAACTGTTTTTT
d_call: .
j_call: TRBJ1-4
clone_size: many
v_call: TRBV7-9

cdr3_aa: CASSPGGVETQYF
cdr3_nt: TGTGCCAGCAGCCCCGGTGGCGTAGAGACCCAGTACTTC
d_call: .
j_call: TRBJ2-5
clone_size: many
v_call: TRBV7-2

cdr3_aa: CASSLQGMLGTQYF
cdr3_nt: TGTGCCAGCAGCTTACAGGGGATGTTAGGGACCCAGTACTTC
d_call: .
j_call: TRBJ2-5
clone_size: .
v_call: TRBV7-2

cdr3_aa: CSARGTENTDTQYF
cdr3_nt: TGCAGTGCTCGAGGGACTGAGAACACAGATACGCAGTATTTT
d_call: .
j_call: TRBJ2-3
clone_size: .
v_call: TRBV20-1

cdr3_aa: CASSWTGYEGTNYGYTF
cdr3_nt: TGCGCCAGCAGCTGGACAGGCTACGAGGGGACTAACTATGGCTACACCTTC
d_call: TRBD1
j_call: TRBJ1-2
clone_size: many
v_call: TRBV5-1

cdr3_aa: CASSLTLGTEAFF
cdr3_nt: TGTGCCAGCAGCTTAACGTTGGGGACTGAAGCTTTCTTT
d_call: .
j_call: TRBJ1-1
clone_size: few
v_call: TRBV7-3

cdr3_aa: CSAREIDGLSRYTF
cdr3_nt: TGCAGTGCTAGAGAGATAGACGGCTTAAGCCGCTACACCTTC
d_call: .
j_call: TRBJ1-2
clone_size: .
v_call: TRBV20-1

cdr3_aa: CASSLVGQEWNTEAFF
cdr3_nt: TGTGCCAGCAGCTTAGTCGGTCAGGAATGGAACACTGAAGCTTTCTTT
d_call: .
j_call: TRBJ1-1
clone_size: .
v_call: TRBV7-8

cdr3_aa: CASSIGLTRLRGTGELFF
cdr3_nt: TGTGCCAGTAGTATAGGCCTGACTAGACTTCGTGGCACCGGGGAGCTGTTTTTT
d_call: .
j_call: TRBJ2-2
clone_size: .
v_call: TRBV19

cdr3_aa: CASTQGGRSYNEQFF
cdr3_nt: TGCGCCAGCACCCAGGGCGGGAGGTCCTACAATGAGCAGTTCTTC
d_call: TRBD2
j_call: TRBJ2-1
clone_size: .
v_call: TRBV5-1

cdr3_aa: CASSFGQTGELFF
cdr3_nt: TGTGCCAGCAGTTTCGGTCAAACCGGGGAGCTGTTTTTT
d_call: .
j_call: TRBJ2-2
clone_size: .
v_call: TRBV12-3/TRBV12-4

cdr3_aa: CASSFGQKDTQYF
cdr3_nt: TGTGCCAGCAGTTTCGGACAGAAGGATACGCAGTATTTT
d_call: .
j_call: TRBJ2-3
clone_size: .
v_call: TRBV6-2/TRBV6-3

cdr3_aa: CASSPGPSGNTIYF
cdr3_nt: TGTGCCAGCTCACCAGGGCCTTCTGGAAACACCATATATTTT
d_call: .
j_call: TRBJ1-3
clone_size: .
v_call: TRBV18

cdr3_aa: CASIGTSGGPGVWTGELFF
cdr3_nt: TGTGCCAGCATCGGGACTAGCGGGGGCCCGGGGGTATGGACCGGGGAGCTGTTTTTT
d_call: TRBD2
j_call: TRBJ2-2
clone_size: .
v_call: TRBV6-1

cdr3_aa: CASSPYPQGDIVEQYF
cdr3_nt: TGTGCCAGCAGTCCGTACCCACAGGGGGATATCGTCGAGCAGTACTTC
d_call: TRBD1
j_call: TRBJ2-7
clone_size: many
v_call: TRBV28

cdr3_aa: CASSPGTDRDNTGELFF
cdr3_nt: TGCGCCAGCAGCCCGGGAACCGACAGGGACAACACCGGGGAGCTGTTTTTT
d_call: TRBD1
j_call: TRBJ2-2
clone_size: .
v_call: TRBV4-1

cdr3_aa: CASSQRYNEQFF
cdr3_nt: TGTGCCAGCAGCCAACGATACAATGAGCAGTTCTTC
d_call: .
j_call: TRBJ2-1
clone_size: .
v_call: TRBV3-1

cdr3_aa: CASSYYGGTDTQYF
cdr3_nt: TGTGCCAGCAGTTACTACGGGGGCACAGATACGCAGTATTTT
d_call: .
j_call: TRBJ2-3
clone_size: few
v_call: TRBV6-8

cdr3_aa: CSAARGFEQYF
cdr3_nt: TGCAGTGCGGCAAGGGGATTCGAGCAGTACTTC
d_call: .
j_call: TRBJ2-7
clone_size: .
v_call: TRBV20-1

cdr3_aa: CASSQEWGHEQFF
cdr3_nt: TGCGCCAGCAGCCAAGAGTGGGGGCATGAGCAGTTCTTC
d_call: .
j_call: TRBJ2-1
clone_size: .
v_call: TRBV4-3

cdr3_aa: CASSDYRGSNYGYTF
cdr3_nt: TGTGCCAGCAGTGACTACAGGGGATCTAACTATGGCTACACCTTC
d_call: TRBD1
j_call: TRBJ1-2
clone_size: .
v_call: TRBV6-6

cdr3_aa: CASSPTQGSWGTEAFF
cdr3_nt: TGTGCCAGCAGCCCGACACAGGGTTCCTGGGGGACTGAAGCTTTCTTT
d_call: .
j_call: TRBJ1-1
clone_size: .
v_call: TRBV3-1

cdr3_aa: CASSQGAVRSTGELFF
cdr3_nt: TGTGCCAGCAGCCAAGGGGCCGTAAGGTCCACCGGGGAGCTGTTTTTT
d_call: .
j_call: TRBJ2-2
clone_size: few
v_call: TRBV14

cdr3_aa: CASSGNSPRGTQYF
cdr3_nt: TGTGCCAGCAGTGGCAACTCTCCCCGGGGTACGCAGTATTTT
d_call: .
j_call: TRBJ2-3
clone_size: many
v_call: TRBV6-1

cdr3_aa: CSAAGTSKDEQFF
cdr3_nt: TGCAGTGCTGCCGGGACTAGTAAGGATGAGCAGTTCTTC
d_call: TRBD2
j_call: TRBJ2-1
clone_size: once
v_call: TRBV20-1

cdr3_aa: CATKNGATSSGNTIYF
cdr3_nt: TGTGCCACAAAAAATGGGGCTACGAGCTCTGGAAACACCATATATTTT
d_call: .
j_call: TRBJ1-3
clone_size: .
v_call: TRBV10-3